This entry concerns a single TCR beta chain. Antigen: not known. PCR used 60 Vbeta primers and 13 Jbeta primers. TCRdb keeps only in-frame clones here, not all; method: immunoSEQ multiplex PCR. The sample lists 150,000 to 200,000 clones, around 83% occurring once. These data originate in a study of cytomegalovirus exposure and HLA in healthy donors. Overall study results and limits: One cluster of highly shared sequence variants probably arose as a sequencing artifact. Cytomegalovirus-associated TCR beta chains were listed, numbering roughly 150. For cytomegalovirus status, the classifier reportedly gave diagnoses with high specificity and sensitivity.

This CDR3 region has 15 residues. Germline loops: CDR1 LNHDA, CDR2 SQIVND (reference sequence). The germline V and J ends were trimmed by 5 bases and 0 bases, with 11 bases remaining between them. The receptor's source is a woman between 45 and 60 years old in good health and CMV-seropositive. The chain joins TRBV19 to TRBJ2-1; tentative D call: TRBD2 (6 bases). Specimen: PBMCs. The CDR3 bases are TGTGCCAGTAGTGATAGCGGAAGCTCCTACAATGAGCAGTTCTTC. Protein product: CASSDSGSSYNEQFF.